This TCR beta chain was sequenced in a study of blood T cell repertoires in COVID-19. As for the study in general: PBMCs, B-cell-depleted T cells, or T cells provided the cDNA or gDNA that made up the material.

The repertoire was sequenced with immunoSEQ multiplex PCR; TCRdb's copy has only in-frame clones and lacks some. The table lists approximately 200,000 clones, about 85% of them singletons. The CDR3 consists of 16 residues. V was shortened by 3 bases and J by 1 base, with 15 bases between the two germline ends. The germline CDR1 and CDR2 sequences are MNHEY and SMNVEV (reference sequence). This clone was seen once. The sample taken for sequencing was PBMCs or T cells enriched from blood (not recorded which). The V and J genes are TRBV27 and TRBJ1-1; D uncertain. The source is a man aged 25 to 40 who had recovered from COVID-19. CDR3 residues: CASSFLSGGRNTEAFF. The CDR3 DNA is TGTGCCAGCAGTTTCCTGTCGGGAGGGAGGAACACTGAAGCTTTCTTT.